The rows below give T cell receptor beta chains drawn from one sample of a study of cytomegalovirus exposure and HLA in healthy donors. Generated by immunoSEQ multiplex PCR, the TCRdb table keeps only in-frame clones and is missing some. The sample holds tens of thousands of clones, around nine tenths seen once. The sequencing input was PBMCs. These receptors all come from a woman in her late teens or twenties in good health and CMV-seropositive. Both conserved end residues are part of each CDR3. Each record gives: V gene, J gene, CDR3 protein.

>TRBV7-9|TRBJ1-4
CASSLVGRSGQNEKLFF
>TRBV10-3|TRBJ1-1
CAIGRENTEAFF
>TRBV5-8|TRBJ1-2
CASSSRPQGRDYTF
>TRBV30|TRBJ2-1
CAWSVGGVLKNEQFF
>TRBV23-1|TRBJ1-6
CASSQPGTALNSPLHF
>TRBV5-1|TRBJ2-4
CASSPGGTKNIQYF
>TRBV7-9|TRBJ2-6
CASSPQGAIPSGANVLTF
>TRBV11-2|TRBJ2-7
CASSLVTQTSWSYEQYF
>TRBV10-1|TRBJ2-2
CASSEQVLTGELFF
>TRBV6-5|TRBJ2-7
CACGREKFYEQYF
>TRBV27|TRBJ2-7
CASSLRQTYEQYF
>TRBV4-3|TRBJ2-7
CASSQVTGEDPHEQYF
>TRBV7-9|TRBJ2-7
CASSQVREQYF
>TRBV10-3|TRBJ2-3
CAISKREATDTQYF
>TRBV30|TRBJ1-3
CAWSVGPPRYSGNTIYF
>TRBV7-2|TRBJ2-7
CASSLVFSEQYF
>TRBV2|TRBJ2-5
CASSMDRSARETQYF